This TCR beta chain was retrieved from a study of blood T cell repertoires in COVID-19. Across the study: COVID-19 samples, acute and convalescent, were from the United States, Italy and Spain. T cells, B-cell-depleted T cells, or PBMCs provided the cDNA or gDNA that served as material.

Authors' methods: From reference gene primer amplification, estimates of nucleated cell counts were derived. Repertoires were generated with immunoSEQ multiplex PCR, while TCRdb's copy carries only in-frame clones and drops some. V and J calls and clone size are copied from that table; D and trimming were computed from the DNA. The sample comprises roughly 150,000 clones, 70% to 90% of which are singletons, and 5% rests with the top ten. This clone was counted once. V was pared by 3 bases and J by 4 bases, with 6 bases of the junction left unmatched. CDR1 and CDR2 from the germline V gene are SNHLY and FYNNEI. This CDR3 has 15 residues.

Sample: peripheral blood. This TCR was sampled from a human donor in a cohort sampled during active COVID-19. This chain joins TRBV2 and TRBJ2-7; 10 positions match TRBD2. This CDR3 reads CASSEGLAGAYEQYF. The DNA for the CDR3 is TGTGCCAGCAGTGAGGGGCTAGCGGGAGCTTACGAGCAGTACTTC.